This T cell receptor beta chain was identified during a study of T cells in Graves' hyperthyroidism and ophthalmopathy. This CDR3 has 15 amino acids. Germline CDR1 and CDR2: DFQATT and SNEGSKA (reference sequence). V lost 0 bases, J lost 3 bases, and 15 bases lay in between. Many counts were recorded for this clonotype. Researchers amplified the TCR beta CDR3 regions from RNA transcripts. An initial round of RT-PCR targeting the TCR CDR3 relied on the HTBI primer set. TCRdb reanalysed the multiplex PCR reads using MiXCR and keeps one entry per CDR3 protein. The sample shows 500,000 to 650,000 distinct CDR3 sequences, about 14% of them seen only once.

This rearrangement joins TRBV20-1 to TRBJ2-7; D call uncertain. Material: blood. The receptor comes from a woman aged 45-59 years with Graves' ophthalmopathy. As DNA, the CDR3 is TGCAGTGCTAGAGACCGAACGATGCTAAACTACGAGCAGTACTTC. Its translation is CSARDRTMLNYEQYF.